One and the same sample provided the 25 T cell receptor beta chains below, sequenced in a study of T cells in Graves' hyperthyroidism and ophthalmopathy. RNA transcripts provided the source from which TCR beta CDR3 regions were amplified. TCR CDR3 underwent first-round RT-PCR with the HTBI primer set. TCRdb used MiXCR to reprocess the multiplex PCR reads, holding one entry per CDR3 protein. The repertoire holds approximately 630,000 distinct CDR3 sequences, with 15% to 20% as singletons. What was sequenced was blood. These receptors were taken from a young woman with Graves' hyperthyroidism.

This clonotype has only a few counts. The chain carries TRBV18 and TRBJ1-1, with D perhaps matching TRBD1 (5 bases). V lost 1 base and J 3 bases, leaving 15 bases between the germline ends. Germline V gene lookup returns CDR1 KGHSH and CDR2 LQKENI. The length of the CDR3 is 16 residues. The DNA for the CDR3 is TGTGCCAGCTCACCACGGATAGGGGAGGGTGACACTGAAGCTTTCTTT. The encoded protein is CASSPRIGEGDTEAFF.

J is TRBJ1-2 and V is TRBV12-3 or TRBV12-4, with 10 bases matching TRBD1. J lost 6 bases, V lost 5 bases, and 6 bases had no gene match. CDR3 length: 14 residues. The CDR3 protein is CASSATGTGDGYTF. The CDR3 nucleotides read TGTGCCAGCAGTGCGACCGGGACAGGGGATGGCTACACCTTC.

This clonotype has only a few counts. The gene calls are TRBV3-1 and TRBJ2-1; perhaps TRBD2 as D (6 bases). The CDR3 covers 16 residues. Germline values: CDR1 LGHDT, CDR2 YNNKEL (reference sequence). V dropped 4 bases and J dropped 10 bases, with 23 bases sitting between them. The CDR3 protein is CASSPPGLRFGNEQFF. DNA for the CDR3: TGTGCCAGCAGCCCGCCGGGACTCCGATTTGGCAACGAGCAGTTCTTC.

The chain carries TRBV5-1 and TRBJ2-2; possibly TRBD1 for D (5 bases). This CDR3 contains 16 residues. V was pared by 4 bases and J by 5 bases, with 18 bases between. CDR1 is SGHRS, CDR2 YFSETQ, per germline. CDR3 DNA: TGCGCCAGCAGCGGGTATACAGGAAGGCCGACCGGGGAGCTGTTTTTT. Its protein is CASSGYTGRPTGELFF.

The chain recombines TRBV5-5 with TRBJ2-5; D not certain. Trimming stripped 0 bases from V and 3 bases from J, with 9 bases between. The CDR3 runs 14 residues. Germline V lookup: CDR1 SGHKS, CDR2 YYEKEE (reference sequence). The CDR3 here is CASSLEYGEETQYF. The CDR3 nucleotides are TGTGCCAGCAGCTTGGAGTACGGCGAAGAGACCCAGTACTTC. Full variable domain (missing parts from reference TRBV5-5 and TRBJ2-5): DAGVTQSPTHLIKTRGQQVTLRCSPISGHKSVSWYQQVLGQGPQFIFQYYEKEERGRGNFPDRFSARQFPNYSSELNVNALLLGDSALYLCASSLEYGEETQYFGPGTRLLVL.

There are many counts of this clonotype. Written as DNA, the CDR3 is TGTGCCAGCTTACTAGCGGGACTCAGCTCCTACAATGAGCAGTTCTTC. Protein product: CASLLAGLSSYNEQFF. The rearrangement joins TRBV7-9 to TRBJ2-1; 10 bases are shared with TRBD2. V gave up 8 bases and J gave up 0 bases; unmatched junction bases: 7. Germline V gene data show CDR1 as SEHNR and CDR2 as FQNEAQ (reference sequence). CDR3 length: 16 amino acids.

This clonotype was seen ten or more times. The chain uses TRBV28 and TRBJ2-7, with 7 bases matching TRBD2. This CDR3 region has 16 residues. CDR1 is MDHEN and CDR2 is SYDVKM in the germline V gene. V lost 4 bases and J lost 2; bases outside the gene matches: 11. The chain's CDR3 is CASSYHPGLQTYEQYF. The CDR3 nucleotides read TGTGCCAGCAGTTATCATCCGGGACTACAAACCTACGAGCAGTACTTC. The variable domain in full, completed from reference TRBV28 and TRBJ2-7, reads DVKVTQSSRYLVKRTGEKVFLECVQDMDHENMFWYRQDPGLGLRLIYFSYDVKMKEKGDIPEGYSVSREKKERFSLILESASTNQTSMYLCASSYHPGLQTYEQYFGPGTRLTVT.

The V call is TRBV28, the J call TRBJ1-1, with TRBD1 as a possible D gene (5 bases). This CDR3 spans 16 amino acids. Trimming removed 6 bases at V and 5 bases at J, with 22 bases between. CDR1 is MDHEN and CDR2 is SYDVKM in the germline V gene. The CDR3 DNA follows: TGTGCCAGCAGCTTTAACCTTGACAGTTTGCGTACTGAAGCTTTCTTT. Translation gives CASSFNLDSLRTEAFF. The variable domain in full, completed from reference TRBV28 and TRBJ1-1, reads DVKVTQSSRYLVKRTGEKVFLECVQDMDHENMFWYRQDPGLGLRLIYFSYDVKMKEKGDIPEGYSVSREKKERFSLILESASTNQTSMYLCASSFNLDSLRTEAFFGQGTRLTVV.

This clonotype was seen a handful of times. The chain carries TRBV5-8 and TRBJ1-4, with 9 bases that match TRBD1. This CDR3 has 17 residues. The germline gives CDR1 SGHTS, CDR2 YDEGEE. J was trimmed by 0 bases and V by 3 bases; bases with no gene match: 6. The CDR3 loop is CASSWGQGHATNEKLFF. The DNA of the CDR3 is TGTGCCAGCAGCTGGGGACAGGGTCATGCAACTAATGAAAAACTGTTTTTT. Combining the CDR3 with reference TRBV5-8 and TRBJ1-4 gives the whole variable domain EAGVTQSPTHLIKTRGQQATLRCSPISGHTSVYWYQQALGLGLQFLLWYDEGEERNRGNFPPRFSGRQFPNYSSELNVNALELEDSALYLCASSWGQGHATNEKLFFGSGTQLSVL.

This clonotype was seen ten or more times. The rearrangement links TRBV6-2 or TRBV6-3 to TRBJ1-5, with D unclear. This CDR3 contains 14 residues. Per the germline V gene, CDR1 is MNHEY and CDR2 is SVGEGT. The V end lost 0 bases, the J end lost 7 bases, and 10 bases lay between the germline ends. The CDR3 region is CASSYSQRAQPQHF. Written as DNA, the CDR3 is TGTGCCAGCAGTTACTCCCAAAGGGCCCAGCCCCAGCATTTT.

V is TRBV6-1 and J is TRBJ2-1; tentatively, D is TRBD1 or TRBD2 (5 bases each). Trimming left V 6 bases short and J 2 bases short, with 11 bases between. CDR1 is MNHNS, CDR2 SASEGT, per germline. The CDR3 has 14 residues. CDR3 nucleotides: TGTGCCAGCAGCCGACGGGGCACCTACAATGAGCAGTTCTTC. This sequence encodes CASSRRGTYNEQFF.

The rearrangement joins TRBV5-1 to TRBJ2-1; 7 bases agree with TRBD2. There are 16 residues in the CDR3. The ends lost 3 bases at V and 8 bases at J; junction bases unmatched: 14. Germline V CDR1 and CDR2: SGHRS, YFSETQ. CDR3 nucleotides: TGCGCCAGCAGCTCACCCTCTGGCGGGAGTAGGGATGAGCAGTTCTTC. Translating gives CASSSPSGGSRDEQFF.

This clonotype has a count of ten or more. The V call is TRBV2, the J call TRBJ2-7; D gene uncertain. Deletions cut 1 base from V and 0 bases from J, with 7 bases between. CDR1 and CDR2 (germline): SNHLY, FYNNEI. CDR3 size: 14 residues. The CDR3 here is CASSEGGSSYEQYF. CDR3 sequence (DNA): TGTGCCAGCAGTGAAGGCGGCAGCTCCTACGAGCAGTACTTC.

This clonotype was seen at least ten times. V and J are TRBV20-1 and TRBJ2-1; 10 positions agree with TRBD2. V was pared by 5 bases and J by 7 bases, with 14 bases of the junction left unmatched. Germline V gives CDR1 DFQATT, CDR2 SNEGSKA (reference sequence). The CDR3 runs 16 residues. The CDR3 spells CSASPGIAGGRNEQFF. In nucleotides, the CDR3 is TGCAGTGCTTCTCCTGGGATAGCGGGAGGAAGGAATGAGCAGTTCTTC.

This clonotype was observed a few times. The chain carries TRBV5-4 and TRBJ1-1; D remains ambiguous. V was pared by 4 bases and J by 1 base, with 11 bases between. Germline V gene lookup returns CDR1 SGHNT and CDR2 YYREEE (reference sequence). This CDR3 is built from 14 residues. The CDR3: CASSQQRSNTEAFF. The DNA of the CDR3 is TGTGCCAGCAGCCAACAGCGTTCGAACACTGAAGCTTTCTTT.

The table lists this clonotype with many counts. The rearrangement links TRBV2 to TRBJ2-1; D is unresolved. Germline V CDR1 and CDR2: SNHLY, FYNNEI. The CDR3 has 10 residues. V was cut by 5 bases and J by 10 bases, with 6 bases left in between. The CDR3 here is CASSPGEQFF. The CDR3 bases are TGTGCCAGCAGTCCCGGGGAGCAGTTCTTC.

This chain uses TRBV20-1 with TRBJ2-1; D possibly corresponds to TRBD1 (5 bases). Germline V CDR1 and CDR2: DFQATT, SNEGSKA (reference sequence). Trimming took 3 bases from V and 0 from J, leaving 9 bases between them. This CDR3 has 14 amino acids. The CDR3 DNA follows: TGCAGTGCTAGGGACACCTTCTCCTACAATGAGCAGTTCTTC. It specifies CSARDTFSYNEQFF.

This clonotype was observed at least ten times. The chain recombines TRBV2 with TRBJ1-1; D may be TRBD1 (5 bases). This CDR3 spans 14 amino acids. Germline V gene lookup returns CDR1 SNHLY and CDR2 FYNNEI. V lost 7 bases, J lost 0 bases, and 12 bases lay in between. CDR3 nucleotides: TGTGCCAGCACCCCACAGGAGATGAACACTGAAGCTTTCTTT. Protein sequence: CASTPQEMNTEAFF.

The chain recombines TRBV5-6 with TRBJ1-1, with a weak D call TRBD1 (5 bases). The CDR3 totals 14 residues. CDR1 is SGHDT, CDR2 YYEEEE, per germline. V was trimmed by 5 bases and J by 5 bases, leaving 16 bases between them. The CDR3 DNA reads TGTGCCAGCAGTTTTAGGGCCTCAGGGACTGAAGCTTTCTTT. Translated, it gives CASSFRASGTEAFF.

The gene calls are TRBV5-1 and TRBJ2-2; a weak D match, TRBD2 (6 bases). Trimming removed 3 bases at V and 2 bases at J, with 14 bases between. Per the germline V gene, CDR1 is SGHRS and CDR2 is YFSETQ. The CDR3 has 16 residues. CDR3 nucleotides: TGCGCCAGCAGCTCCCGACTAGGCGGTAACACCGGGGAGCTGTTTTTT. Protein: CASSSRLGGNTGELFF.

The chain carries TRBV24-1 and TRBJ2-3; a weak D match, TRBD2 (5 bases). The CDR3 runs to 13 residues. The V gene lost 9 bases and the J gene lost 0 bases, with 9 bases spanning the gap. Germline CDR1 reads KGHDR; CDR2 reads SFDVKD. The CDR3 loop reads CATARASTDTQYF. The CDR3 DNA reads TGTGCCACCGCGCGGGCAAGCACAGATACGCAGTATTTT.

This clonotype has ten or more counts. This chain links TRBV15 with TRBJ2-3; 10 nucleotides match TRBD2. The CDR3 runs 15 residues. Trimming at V came to 3 bases and at J to 0 bases, leaving 0 bases not matched to a gene. The V gene's germline CDR1 is LNHNV and CDR2 YYDKDF (reference sequence). In nucleotides, the CDR3 is TGTGCCACCAGCAGGACTAGCGGGAGCACAGATACGCAGTATTTT. It specifies CATSRTSGSTDTQYF.

This clonotype turned up a few times. A much larger clone differs from this one at a single base, so this may be a read error. The rearrangement uses TRBV12-3 or TRBV12-4 and TRBJ2-7; D remains ambiguous. The CDR3 loop spans 11 amino acids. The CDR3 nucleotides are TGTGCCAGCAGCATAAACTACGAGCCGTACTTC. Translating it yields CASSINYEPYF.

This clonotype was counted ten times or more. The chain carries TRBV7-2 and TRBJ2-1; possible D gene TRBD1, 5 bases. There are 14 residues in the CDR3. Germline V gene sequence: CDR1 SGHTA, CDR2 FQGNSA. Trimming left V 2 bases short and J 7 bases short, with 12 bases between. CDR3 coding DNA: TGTGCCAGCAGCTTACGGGCAGGGTCTAATGAGCAGTTCTTC. Protein sequence: CASSLRAGSNEQFF.

Only a few counts were recorded for this clonotype. Sequence at one end of the junction differs from germline and may be a read error. The chain combines TRBV15 with TRBJ2-5; 11 nucleotides align to TRBD1. The germline CDR1 and CDR2 sequences are LNHNV and YYDKDF (reference sequence). CDR3 length equals 19 residues. This chain's CDR3 is CVTSRNTGQGAGRQETQYF. CDR3 coding DNA: TGTGTCACCAGCAGAAACACCGGACAGGGGGCGGGGAGGCAAGAGACCCAGTACTTC.